This TCR beta chain was captured by sequencing in a study of CXCR3-negative and CXCR3-positive naive CD8 T cells. The study made its TRB cDNA libraries by 5' RACE, adding UMI labels. TCRdb re-called the 5' RACE reads; every CDR3 protein appears as one record, without DNA. In all, the sample yields 150,000 or so distinct CDR3 sequences. Study observations and caveats: Memory CD8+ T cell repertoires were far less diverse than both naive subsets. More hydrophobic TRB CDR3s occurred in CXCR3-positive than in CXCR3-negative naive cells. Upon cryopreservation, CXCR3 expression partially decreased, and most assays used fresh PBMCs.

This CDR3 spans 14 amino acids. Per germline, CDR1 MDHEN and CDR2 SYDVKM. In regard to this clonotype: Its antigen is not known.

The chain combines TRBV28 with TRBJ1-5. The sample was naive CXCR3- CD8+ T cells from blood. Noted subset: CD45RO-CCR7+CD27+CD95- naive CD8+ T cells lacking CXCR3 (TNR3-). This TCR was recovered from a human donor in good health. Some clones in this sample may be carry-over from other donors' samples. The CDR3 is CASTPYGPLVAQHF.